This T cell receptor beta chain came from a study of blood T cells in healthy people across ages. Whole-study context: Template-switching capture recovered about one barcoded beta molecule per two T cells. Findings and caveats of the study: Bulk PBMC profiling left naive and antigen-experienced comparisons inconclusive.

On this clonotype: The antigen is unknown.

PCR was performed a second time for about 7 to 11 cycles using a sample-barcoded 5' primer and a J-beta primer mix. MiXCR, applied by TCRdb to the 5' RACE reads, yields one record per CDR3 protein. The sample holds nearly 800,000 distinct CDR3 sequences, just under 25% seen once. This same sample was also part of a study on T cells of mothers and their children. From that study: The donor cohort consisted of three healthy Caucasian mothers and their six children. Amplification in the second PCR used the M1S primer, which added sample barcodes and 2-4 random nucleotides.

This clonotype was sampled from a boy aged 5-17 years in good health. The sample comprised blood.

This CDR3 is CASSISGGTDTQYF. CDR3 sequence (DNA): TGTGCCAGCAGCATTAGCGGGGGCACAGATACGCAGTATTTT. The chain uses TRBV7-6 and TRBJ2-3, with 8 bases identical to TRBD2. The length of the CDR3 is 14 residues. After removal of 5 bases from V and 1 base from J, the junction contained 2 bases not matched to a gene. Germline CDR1 reads SGHVS; CDR2 reads FNYEAQ.